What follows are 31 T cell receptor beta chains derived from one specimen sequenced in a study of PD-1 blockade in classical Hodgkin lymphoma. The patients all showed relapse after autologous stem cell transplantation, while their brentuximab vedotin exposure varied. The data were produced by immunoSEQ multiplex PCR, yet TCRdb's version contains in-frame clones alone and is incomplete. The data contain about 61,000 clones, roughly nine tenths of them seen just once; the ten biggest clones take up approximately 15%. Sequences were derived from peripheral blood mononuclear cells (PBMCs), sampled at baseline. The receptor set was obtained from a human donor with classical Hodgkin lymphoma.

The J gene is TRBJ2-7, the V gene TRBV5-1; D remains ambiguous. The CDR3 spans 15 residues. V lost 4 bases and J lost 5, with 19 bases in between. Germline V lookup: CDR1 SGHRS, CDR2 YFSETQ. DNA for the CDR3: TGCGCCAGCAGCCCGGGCCCCTGTTCCTCGAACGAGCAGTACTTC. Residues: CASSPGPCSSNEQYF.

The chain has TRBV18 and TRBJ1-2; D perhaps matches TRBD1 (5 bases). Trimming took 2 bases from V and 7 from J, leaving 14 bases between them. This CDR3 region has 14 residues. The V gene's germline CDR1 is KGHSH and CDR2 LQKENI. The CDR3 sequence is CASSPGTQGFGYTF. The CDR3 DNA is TGTGCCAGCTCACCAGGGACCCAGGGATTTGGCTACACCTTC.

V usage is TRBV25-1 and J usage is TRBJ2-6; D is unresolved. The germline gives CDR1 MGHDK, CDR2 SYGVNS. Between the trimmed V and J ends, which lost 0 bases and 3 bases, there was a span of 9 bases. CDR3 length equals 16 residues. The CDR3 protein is CASSEYDWYGANVLTF. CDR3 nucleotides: TGTGCCAGCAGTGAATATGATTGGTATGGGGCCAACGTCCTGACTTTC.

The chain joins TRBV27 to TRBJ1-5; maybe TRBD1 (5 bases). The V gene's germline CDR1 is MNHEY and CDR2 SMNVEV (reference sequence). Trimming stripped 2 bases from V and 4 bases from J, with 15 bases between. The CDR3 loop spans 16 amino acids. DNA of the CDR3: TGTGCCAGCAGTTTAAACCCCTGGGACTGGAATCAGCCCCAGCATTTT. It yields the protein CASSLNPWDWNQPQHF.

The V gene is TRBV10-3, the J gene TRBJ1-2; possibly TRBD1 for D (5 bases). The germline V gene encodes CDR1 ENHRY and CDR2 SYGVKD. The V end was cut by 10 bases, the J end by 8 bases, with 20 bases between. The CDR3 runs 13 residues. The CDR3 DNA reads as TGTGCCACGCACTCCGGGGACCGCAAGGGCTACACCTTC. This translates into CATHSGDRKGYTF.

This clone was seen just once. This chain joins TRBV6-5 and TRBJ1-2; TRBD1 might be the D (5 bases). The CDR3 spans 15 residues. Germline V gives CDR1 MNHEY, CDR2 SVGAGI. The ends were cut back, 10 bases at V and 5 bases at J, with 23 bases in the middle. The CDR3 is CANGGEGRGDYGYTF. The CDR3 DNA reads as TGTGCCAACGGCGGGGAGGGGCGCGGGGATTATGGCTACACCTTC.

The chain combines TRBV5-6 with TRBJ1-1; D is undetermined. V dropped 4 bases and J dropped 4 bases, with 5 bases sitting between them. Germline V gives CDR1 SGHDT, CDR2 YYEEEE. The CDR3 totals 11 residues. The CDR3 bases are TGTGCCAGCAGCCGTCTCACTGAAGCTTTCTTT. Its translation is CASSRLTEAFF.

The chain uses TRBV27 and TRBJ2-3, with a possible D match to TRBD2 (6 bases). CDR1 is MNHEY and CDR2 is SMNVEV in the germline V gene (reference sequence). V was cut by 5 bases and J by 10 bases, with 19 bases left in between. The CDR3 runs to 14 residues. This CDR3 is CASSLETQGRSQYF. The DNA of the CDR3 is TGTGCCAGCAGTCTGGAGACTCAAGGGAGGTCGCAGTATTTT.

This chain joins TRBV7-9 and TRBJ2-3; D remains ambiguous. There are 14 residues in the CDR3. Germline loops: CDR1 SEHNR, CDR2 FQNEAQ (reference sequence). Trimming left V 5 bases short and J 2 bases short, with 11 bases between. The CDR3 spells CASSGSPDTDTQYF. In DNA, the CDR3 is TGTGCCAGCAGCGGCAGTCCGGACACAGATACGCAGTATTTT.

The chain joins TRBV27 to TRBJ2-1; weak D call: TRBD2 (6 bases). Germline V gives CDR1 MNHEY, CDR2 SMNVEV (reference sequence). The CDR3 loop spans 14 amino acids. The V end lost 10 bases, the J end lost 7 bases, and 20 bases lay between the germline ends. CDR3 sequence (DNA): TGTGCCACCGGATCGGGGGTGCTAGGTAATGAGCAGTTCTTC. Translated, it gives CATGSGVLGNEQFF.

The CDR3 region is CASSPVGQDPHSPLHF. CDR3 DNA sequence: TGCGCCAGCAGCCCCGTGGGCCAGGACCCACATTCACCCCTCCACTTT. The V gene is TRBV5-1, the J gene TRBJ1-6, with D uncertain. The V end lost 4 bases, the J end lost 8 bases, and 19 bases lay between the germline ends. There are 16 residues in the CDR3. Per the germline V gene, CDR1 is SGHRS and CDR2 is YFSETQ.

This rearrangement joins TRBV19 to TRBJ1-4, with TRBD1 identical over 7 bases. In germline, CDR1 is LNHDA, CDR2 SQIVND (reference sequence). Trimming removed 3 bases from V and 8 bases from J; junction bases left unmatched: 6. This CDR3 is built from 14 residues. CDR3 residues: CASSITGVGEKLFF. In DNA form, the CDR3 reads TGTGCCAGTAGTATTACAGGGGTTGGAGAAAAACTGTTTTTT.

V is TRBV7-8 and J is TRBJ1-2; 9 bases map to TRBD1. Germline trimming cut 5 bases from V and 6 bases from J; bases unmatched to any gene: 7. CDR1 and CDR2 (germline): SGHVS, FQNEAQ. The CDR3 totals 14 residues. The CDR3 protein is CASSLTGGSDGYTF. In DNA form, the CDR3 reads TGTGCCAGCAGCCTTACAGGGGGCTCTGATGGCTACACCTTC. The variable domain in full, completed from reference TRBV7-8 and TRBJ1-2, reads GAGVSQSPRYKVAKRGQDVALRCDPISGHVSLFWYQQALGQGPEFLTYFQNEAQLDKSGLPSDRFFAERPEGSVSTLKIQRTQQEDSAVYLCASSLTGGSDGYTFGSGTRLTVV.

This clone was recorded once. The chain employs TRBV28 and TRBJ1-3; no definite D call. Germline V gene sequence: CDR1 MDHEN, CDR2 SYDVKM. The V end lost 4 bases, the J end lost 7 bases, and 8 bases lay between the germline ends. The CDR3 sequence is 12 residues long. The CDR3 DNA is TGTGCCAGCAGTTCCCCCACCAACACCATATATTTT. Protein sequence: CASSSPTNTIYF.

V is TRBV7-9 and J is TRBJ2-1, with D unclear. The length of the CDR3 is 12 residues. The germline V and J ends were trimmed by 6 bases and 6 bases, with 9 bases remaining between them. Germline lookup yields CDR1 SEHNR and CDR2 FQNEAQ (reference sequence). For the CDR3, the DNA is TGTGCCAGCAGTCTTATATCCAATGAGCAGTTCTTC. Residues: CASSLISNEQFF.

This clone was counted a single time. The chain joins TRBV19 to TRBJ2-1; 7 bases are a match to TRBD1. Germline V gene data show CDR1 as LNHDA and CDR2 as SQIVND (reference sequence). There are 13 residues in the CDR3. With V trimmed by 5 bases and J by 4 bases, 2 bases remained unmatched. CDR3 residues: CASSVQGYNEQFF. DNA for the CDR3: TGTGCCAGTAGTGTACAGGGGTACAATGAGCAGTTCTTC.

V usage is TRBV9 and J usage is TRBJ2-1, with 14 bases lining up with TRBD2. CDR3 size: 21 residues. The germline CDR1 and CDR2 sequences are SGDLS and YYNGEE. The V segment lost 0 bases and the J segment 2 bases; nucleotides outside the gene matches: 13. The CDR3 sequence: CASSVAGGLAGGPSPYNEQFF. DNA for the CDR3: TGTGCCAGCAGCGTAGCTGGCGGACTAGCGGGGGGCCCCTCCCCCTACAATGAGCAGTTCTTC.

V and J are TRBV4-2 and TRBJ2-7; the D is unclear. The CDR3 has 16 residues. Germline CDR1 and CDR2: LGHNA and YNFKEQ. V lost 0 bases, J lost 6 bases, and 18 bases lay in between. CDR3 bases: TGTGCCAGCAGCCAAGATTCGGACGCAAAGGTCTCCGAGCAGTACTTC. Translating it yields CASSQDSDAKVSEQYF.

In DNA form, the CDR3 reads TGTGCCAGCAGGTTCTCTGGGGCCAACGTCCTGACTTTC. Translating it yields CASRFSGANVLTF. The chain couples TRBV7-3 to TRBJ2-6; D unresolved. Germline V gene lookup returns CDR1 SGHTA and CDR2 FQGTGA. The CDR3 extends over 13 amino acids. The V and J ends lost 6 bases and 0 bases respectively, with 3 bases between them.

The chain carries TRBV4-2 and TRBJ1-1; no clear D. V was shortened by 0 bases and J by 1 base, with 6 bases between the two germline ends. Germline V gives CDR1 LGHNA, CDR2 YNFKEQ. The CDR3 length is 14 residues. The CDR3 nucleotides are TGTGCCAGCAGCCAAGATCTTACGAACACTGAAGCTTTCTTT. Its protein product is CASSQDLTNTEAFF.

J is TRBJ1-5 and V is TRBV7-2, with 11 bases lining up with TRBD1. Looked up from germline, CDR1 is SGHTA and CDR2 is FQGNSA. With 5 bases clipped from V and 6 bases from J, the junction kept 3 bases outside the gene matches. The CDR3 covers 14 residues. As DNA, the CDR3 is TGTGCCAGCAGCCTGGACAGGGGGCGTCAGCCCCAGCATTTT. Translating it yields CASSLDRGRQPQHF.

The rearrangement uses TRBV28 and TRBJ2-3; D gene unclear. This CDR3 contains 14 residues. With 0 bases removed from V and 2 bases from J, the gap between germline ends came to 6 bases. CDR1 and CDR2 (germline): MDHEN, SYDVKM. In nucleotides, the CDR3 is TGTGCCAGCAGTTTATGGCTACCCACAGATACGCAGTATTTT. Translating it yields CASSLWLPTDTQYF.

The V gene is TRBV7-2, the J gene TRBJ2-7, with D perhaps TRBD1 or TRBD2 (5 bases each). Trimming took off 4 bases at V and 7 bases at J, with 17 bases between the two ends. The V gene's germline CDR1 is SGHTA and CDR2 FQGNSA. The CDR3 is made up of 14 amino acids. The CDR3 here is CASSSYGTPREQYF. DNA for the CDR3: TGTGCCAGCAGCTCATACGGGACCCCAAGGGAGCAGTACTTC.

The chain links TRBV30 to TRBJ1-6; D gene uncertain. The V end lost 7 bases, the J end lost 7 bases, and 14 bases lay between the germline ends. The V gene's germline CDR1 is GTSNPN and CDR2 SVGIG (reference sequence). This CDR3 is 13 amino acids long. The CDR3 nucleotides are TGTGCCTACCGGGTGTTCGAAAATTCACCCCTCCACTTT. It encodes CAYRVFENSPLHF.

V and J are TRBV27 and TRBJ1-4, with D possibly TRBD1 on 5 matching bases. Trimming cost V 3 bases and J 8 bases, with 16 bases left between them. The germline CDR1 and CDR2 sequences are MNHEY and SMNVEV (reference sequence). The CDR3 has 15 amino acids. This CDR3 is CASSLLGGVGEKLFF. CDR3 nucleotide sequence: TGTGCCAGCAGTTTGTTGGGAGGGGTAGGAGAAAAACTGTTTTTT.

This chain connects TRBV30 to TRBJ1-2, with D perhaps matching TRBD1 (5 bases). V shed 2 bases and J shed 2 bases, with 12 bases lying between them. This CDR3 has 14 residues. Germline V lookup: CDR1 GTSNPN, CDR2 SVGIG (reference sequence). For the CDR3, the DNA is TGTGCCTGGAGTCCCCGGACAAGAAACTATGGCTACACCTTC. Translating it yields CAWSPRTRNYGYTF.

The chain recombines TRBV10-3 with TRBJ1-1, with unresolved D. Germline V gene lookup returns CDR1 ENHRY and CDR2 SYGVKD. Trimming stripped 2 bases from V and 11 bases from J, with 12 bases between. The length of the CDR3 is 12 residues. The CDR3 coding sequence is TGTGCCATCAGTGAGAAGAGGGAAGAGGCTTTCTTT. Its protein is CAISEKREEAFF.

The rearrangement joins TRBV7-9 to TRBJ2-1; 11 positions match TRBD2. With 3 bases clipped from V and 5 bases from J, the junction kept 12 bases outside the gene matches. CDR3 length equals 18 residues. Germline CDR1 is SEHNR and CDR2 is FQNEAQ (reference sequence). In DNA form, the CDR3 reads TGTGCCAGCAGCTTCCGGAGAAGAATAGCGGGGGGGAACAATGAGCAGTTCTTC. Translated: CASSFRRRIAGGNNEQFF.

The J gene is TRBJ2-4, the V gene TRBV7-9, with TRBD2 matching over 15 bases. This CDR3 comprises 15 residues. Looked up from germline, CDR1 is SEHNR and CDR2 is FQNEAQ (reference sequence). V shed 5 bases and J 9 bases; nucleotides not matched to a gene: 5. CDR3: CASSGLAGGPSIQYF. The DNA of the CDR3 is TGTGCCAGCAGCGGACTAGCGGGGGGGCCGAGCATTCAGTACTTC.

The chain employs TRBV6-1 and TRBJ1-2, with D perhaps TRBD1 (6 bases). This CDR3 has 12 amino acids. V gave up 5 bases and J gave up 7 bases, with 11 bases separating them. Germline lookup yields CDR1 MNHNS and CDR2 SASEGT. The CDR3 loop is CASSPDSSGYTF. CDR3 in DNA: TGTGCCAGCAGTCCGGACAGCAGTGGCTACACCTTC.

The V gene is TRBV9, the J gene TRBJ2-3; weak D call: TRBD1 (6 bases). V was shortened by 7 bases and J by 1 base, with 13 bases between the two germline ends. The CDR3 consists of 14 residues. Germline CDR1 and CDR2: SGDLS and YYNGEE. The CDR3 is CASSLQGGTDTQYF. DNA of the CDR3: TGTGCCAGCTCATTACAGGGCGGCACAGATACGCAGTATTTT. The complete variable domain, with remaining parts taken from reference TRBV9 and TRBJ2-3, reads DSGVTQTPKHLITATGQRVTLRCSPRSGDLSVYWYQQSLDQGLQFLIQYYNGEERAKGNILERFSAQQFPDLHSELNLSSLELGDSALYFCASSLQGGTDTQYFGPGTRLTVL.